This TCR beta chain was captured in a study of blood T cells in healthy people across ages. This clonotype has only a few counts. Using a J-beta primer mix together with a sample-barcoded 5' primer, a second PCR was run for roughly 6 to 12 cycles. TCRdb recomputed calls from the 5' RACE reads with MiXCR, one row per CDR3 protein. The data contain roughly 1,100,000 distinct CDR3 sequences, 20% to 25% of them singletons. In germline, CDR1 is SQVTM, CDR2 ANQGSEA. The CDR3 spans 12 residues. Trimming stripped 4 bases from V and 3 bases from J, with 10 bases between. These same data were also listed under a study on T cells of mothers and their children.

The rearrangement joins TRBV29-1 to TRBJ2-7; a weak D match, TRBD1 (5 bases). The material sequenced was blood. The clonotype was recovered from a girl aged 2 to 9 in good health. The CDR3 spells CSVVGVYYEQYF. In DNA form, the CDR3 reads TGCAGCGTTGTAGGGGTGTACTACGAGCAGTACTTC.